This entry describes one T cell receptor beta chain. Its antigen is currently unknown. The data stem from a study of blood T cells in healthy people across ages. The authors extracted at least 5.5 micrograms of total RNA per sample. General study points: Age brought a roughly linear fall in TCR beta diversity measured per million T cells. A greater number of naive CD4+ cells and higher diversity distinguished long-lived donors from aged donors.

The CDR3 has 12 amino acids. Trimming shortened V by 6 bases and J by 6 bases, and 9 bases separated the two germline ends. CDR1 SEHNR and CDR2 FQNEAQ come from the germline V gene (reference sequence). It was with a sample-barcoded 5' primer and a J-beta primer mix that a second PCR of roughly 6 to 12 cycles was run. TCRdb re-analysed the 5' RACE reads in MiXCR, keeping a single row per CDR3 protein. The sample records fewer than 2 million distinct CDR3 sequences, 39% being singletons. The chain couples TRBV7-9 to TRBJ2-1, with D perhaps TRBD1 (6 bases). Source material: blood. This TCR came from a human donor in good health. CDR3 sequence (DNA): TGTGCCAGCAGGGACAGACTCAATGAGCAGTTCTTC. The encoded protein is CASRDRLNEQFF.